This TCR beta chain was identified during a study of blood T cell repertoires in COVID-19. Study at large: Researchers got acute and convalescent COVID-19 samples from the United States, Italy and Spain. Sources were T cells, B-cell-depleted T cells, or PBMCs; the material itself was cDNA or gDNA.

V was pared by 6 bases and J by 8 bases, with 16 bases between. The CDR3 is made up of 13 amino acids. CDR1 and CDR2 from the germline V gene are LGHDT and YNNKEL (reference sequence). In the authors' workflow: Nucleated cell counts were estimated from reference gene primer amplification. Clones were sequenced by immunoSEQ multiplex PCR, and TCRdb holds only the in-frame ones, with some missing. V and J calls and clone size are copied from that table; D and trimming were computed from the DNA. The data contain approximately 500,000 clones, roughly 89% of them singletons. The V call is TRBV3-1 (or the pseudogene TRBV3-2), the J call TRBJ1-2; weak D call: TRBD1 (5 bases). The material sequenced was peripheral blood. The sequence came from a woman in her forties or fifties with COVID-19, enrolled during active disease. The CDR3 sequence is CASSPIRGEGYTF. CDR3 sequence (DNA): TGTGCCAGCAGTCCCATCCGGGGGGAAGGCTACACCTTC.